This TCR beta chain was sequenced during a study of blood T cell repertoires in COVID-19. The V gene lost 1 base and the J gene lost 8 bases, with 10 bases spanning the gap. The CDR3 spans 13 residues. Looked up from germline, CDR1 is KGHDR and CDR2 is SFDVKD. Produced via immunoSEQ multiplex PCR; TCRdb's table is partial and in-frame only. Of about 250,000 clones listed, just under 85% are singletons. Sequences were obtained from peripheral blood. This sequence joins TRBV24-1 and TRBJ1-2; a possible D gene is TRBD1 (5 bases). The sequence was collected from an elderly man with acute or convalescent COVID-19. CDR3 nucleotides: TGTGCCACCAGTGATTTAAGGGGCGAGGGCTACACCTTC. Protein sequence: CATSDLRGEGYTF.